The 31 T cell receptor beta chains listed next were all sequenced from one sample in a study of blood T cells in healthy people across ages. Sample-barcoded 5' priming and a J-beta primer mix drove a second PCR of roughly 6 to 12 cycles. TCRdb re-analysed the 5' RACE reads in MiXCR, keeping a single row per CDR3 protein. The sample holds more than 1.4 million distinct CDR3 sequences, 42% seen once. The sample was blood. The receptors were gathered from a woman aged 18-35 years in good health.

This clonotype was recorded a few times. This chain connects TRBV4-1 to TRBJ2-5; tentatively, D is TRBD2 (7 bases). The CDR3 has 16 amino acids. The germline V gene encodes CDR1 MGHRA and CDR2 YSYEKL. V lost 1 base and J 4 bases, leaving 16 bases between the germline ends. The CDR3 sequence: CASSQVSGLGGETQYF. The CDR3 DNA follows: TGCGCCAGCAGCCAAGTTTCCGGACTAGGGGGAGAGACCCAGTACTTC.

As for this clonotype: Its ends do not fully match the called genes, so a read error is possible. The chain employs TRBV20-1 and TRBJ2-7; D may match TRBD1 or TRBD2 (5 bases each). The CDR3 totals 13 residues. The V gene's germline CDR1 is DFQATT and CDR2 SNEGSKA (reference sequence). CDR3: CGASPAGGYEQYF. DNA of the CDR3: TGCGGTGCTAGTCCCGCTGGGGGCTACGAGCAGTACTTC.

This clonotype showed up just a few times. The chain carries TRBV25-1 and TRBJ1-4; 9 bases match TRBD1. This CDR3 region has 15 residues. Looked up from germline, CDR1 is MGHDK and CDR2 is SYGVNS. V lost 4 bases to trimming and J lost 8 bases; unmatched junction nucleotides: 8. The CDR3 bases are TGTGCCAGCAGTGCACAGGGGGCTGGAGGAGAAAAACTGTTTTTT. This gives the protein CASSAQGAGGEKLFF.

There are a few counts of this clonotype. V is TRBV15 and J is TRBJ2-3, with D possibly matching TRBD2 (7 bases). Germline loops: CDR1 LNHNV, CDR2 YYDKDF (reference sequence). This CDR3 region has 15 residues. Trimming took 3 bases from V and 4 from J, leaving 14 bases between them. The CDR3 DNA sequence: TGTGCCACCAGCAGGGGGGCGGCGGGAGCAGATACGCAGTATTTT. Its protein product is CATSRGAAGADTQYF.

The chain couples TRBV9 to TRBJ2-7; D might be TRBD2 (7 bases). Trimming shortened V by 4 bases and J by 0 bases, and 11 bases separated the two germline ends. This CDR3 has 14 amino acids. From germline, CDR1 is SGDLS and CDR2 YYNGEE. The CDR3 nucleotides read TGTGCCAGCAGCCGCGGGGGCGGCTCCTACGAGCAGTACTTC. It yields the protein CASSRGGGSYEQYF.

Comments on this clonotype: Mismatch with germline at one junction end may stem from a read error. The CDR3 spells CAISGDTGHRSYTEAFF. The CDR3 DNA follows: TGCGCCATCAGTGGGGATACAGGGCACCGGAGCTACACTGAAGCTTTCTTT. This rearrangement joins TRBV10-3 to TRBJ1-1; D might be TRBD1 (6 bases). This CDR3 region has 17 residues. Germline CDR1 ENHRY, CDR2 SYGVKD.

V and J are TRBV6-5 and TRBJ1-2, with a tentative D call TRBD1 (6 bases). Germline V gene data show CDR1 as MNHEY and CDR2 as SVGAGI. This CDR3 spans 16 amino acids. With 10 bases removed from V and 2 bases from J, the gap between germline ends came to 23 bases. The CDR3 nucleotides are TGTGCCACCACCCCTAGTCGACAACAGGGAAACTATGGCTACACCTTC. Encoded protein: CATTPSRQQGNYGYTF.

The chain is built from TRBV28 and TRBJ2-5, with 7 bases aligning to TRBD1. The tail of the sequence fits TRBJ2-7 better, so the J call may be wrong. Germline CDR1 reads MDHEN; CDR2 reads SYDVKM. The CDR3 totals 15 residues. The CDR3 loop is CASISRRGGRYEQYF. DNA of the CDR3: TGTGCCAGCATTTCTAGGAGAGGGGGCCGATACGAGCAGTACTTC.

The genes are TRBV4-1 and TRBJ2-5; no firm D call. The V end was cut by 1 base, the J end by 2 bases, with 8 bases between. Per the germline V gene, CDR1 is MGHRA and CDR2 is YSYEKL. This CDR3 is built from 14 residues. CDR3 in amino acids: CASSQVNLQETQYF. The CDR3 bases are TGCGCCAGCAGCCAAGTTAACTTACAAGAGACCCAGTACTTC.

This clonotype has only a few counts. This chain links TRBV10-3 with TRBJ2-1; 9 bases align to TRBD1. The J segment lost 8 bases and the V segment lost 9 bases, leaving 5 bases of the junction unmatched. The CDR3 is 12 amino acids. In germline, CDR1 is ENHRY, CDR2 SYGVKD. The DNA for the CDR3 is TGTGCCATTGGACAGGGGCTTGATGAGCAGTTCTTC. It is translated as CAIGQGLDEQFF.

The chain carries TRBV6-5 and TRBJ1-1; D gene unclear. This CDR3 is built from 15 residues. Deletions cut 6 bases from V and 0 bases from J, with 14 bases between. Germline loops: CDR1 MNHEY, CDR2 SVGAGI. In DNA form, the CDR3 reads TGTGCCAGCAGACGGGTCACGGGCATGAACACTGAAGCTTTCTTT. Its translation is CASRRVTGMNTEAFF.

CDR3 amino acids: CASSPSTARRNEQFF. In DNA, the CDR3 is TGTGCCAGCAGCCCCTCCACGGCGCGGCGCAATGAGCAGTTCTTC. The rearrangement uses TRBV7-8 and TRBJ2-1; D is unresolved. This CDR3 is 15 amino acids long. Germline values: CDR1 SGHVS, CDR2 FQNEAQ. V shed 5 bases and J shed 6 bases, with 17 bases lying between them.

The chain combines TRBV7-9 with TRBJ2-4; D unresolved. The CDR3 length is 12 residues. Germline lookup yields CDR1 SEHNR and CDR2 FQNEAQ (reference sequence). Trimming removed 2 bases from V and 8 bases from J, with 7 bases in between. The CDR3 DNA sequence: TGTGCCAGCAGCTTAATCCGGGACATTCAGTACTTC. As protein: CASSLIRDIQYF.

This clonotype was observed a handful of times. V and J are TRBV29-1 and TRBJ1-1; D not resolved. The ends were cut back, 2 bases at V and 7 bases at J, with 5 bases in the middle. The germline CDR1 and CDR2 sequences are SQVTM and ANQGSEA. CDR3 length equals 10 residues. The CDR3 sequence: CSVEIREAFF. DNA of the CDR3: TGCAGCGTTGAAATCCGTGAAGCTTTCTTT.

V gene TRBV10-3 combines with J gene TRBJ2-3; 8 bases align to TRBD2. CDR1 is ENHRY and CDR2 is SYGVKD in the germline V gene. This CDR3 spans 14 amino acids. V shed 8 bases, J shed 2 bases, and the junction held 6 bases outside the gene matches. CDR3 protein: CAISSGGNTDTQYF. Here the CDR3 DNA reads TGTGCCATCTCTTCGGGGGGGAACACAGATACGCAGTATTTT.

This chain uses TRBV27 with TRBJ2-5; D might be TRBD2 (6 bases). The end of the DNA is better explained by TRBJ2-7, so the J call may be wrong. The CDR3 has 13 residues. Germline assignment: CDR1 MNHEY and CDR2 SMNVEV (reference sequence). In DNA, the CDR3 is TGTGCCAGCAGTGTGACTAGGAATAGCGAGCAGTACTTC. It encodes CASSVTRNSEQYF.

The V call is TRBV29-1, the J call TRBJ1-2, with D possibly matching TRBD1 (5 bases). Germline-derived CDR1 and CDR2 are SQVTM and ANQGSEA. CDR3 length: 12 amino acids. Deletions cut 4 bases from V and 5 bases from J, with 11 bases between. The CDR3 DNA follows: TGCAGCGTTGTTGACGGGGGATATGGCTACACCTTC. Protein sequence: CSVVDGGYGYTF. Variable domain in full (rest from reference TRBV29-1 and TRBJ1-2): SAVISQKPSRDICQRGTSLTIQCQVDSQVTMMFWYRQQPGQSLTLIATANQGSEATYESGFVIDKFPISRPNLTFSTLTVSNMSPEDSSIYLCSVVDGGYGYTFGSGTRLTVV.

This clonotype was picked up one time. V is TRBV6-5 and J is TRBJ2-7, with 13 nucleotides matching TRBD2. Germline-derived CDR1 and CDR2 are MNHEY and SVGAGI. V lost 2 bases, J lost 7 bases, and 11 bases stayed unmatched. The CDR3 loop spans 17 amino acids. The CDR3 nucleotides are TGTGCCAGCAGTTACACTAGGACTAGCGGGGGCCCCAATGAGCAGTACTTC. Its protein product is CASSYTRTSGGPNEQYF.

The chain is built from TRBV24-1 and TRBJ2-1; TRBD2 is a possible D gene (6 bases). Between the trimmed V and J ends, which lost 4 bases and 3 bases, there was a span of 18 bases. From germline, CDR1 is KGHDR and CDR2 SFDVKD. The CDR3 spans 17 residues. CDR3 bases: TGTGCCACCAGTGACCGTCCTCCTAGCGACTACTACAATGAGCAGTTCTTC. Protein product: CATSDRPPSDYYNEQFF.

This sequence joins TRBV3-1 and TRBJ1-2; D is perhaps TRBD1 (6 bases). Per germline, CDR1 LGHDT and CDR2 YNNKEL (reference sequence). The CDR3 is made up of 15 amino acids. The germline V and J ends were trimmed by 7 bases and 7 bases, with 22 bases remaining between them. CDR3 DNA: TGTGCCAGCACAAAGTCTGGGTTGATGACAGGTGGCTACACCTTC. Protein product: CASTKSGLMTGGYTF.

V usage is TRBV15 and J usage is TRBJ2-7, with TRBD1 identical over 7 bases. The CDR3 covers 13 residues. V lost 11 bases and J lost 7; bases outside the gene matches: 14. CDR1 and CDR2 from the germline V gene are LNHNV and YYDKDF (reference sequence). CDR3 in amino acids: CASQTGSYNEQYF. The CDR3 region has the DNA TGTGCCTCTCAGACAGGGTCCTACAATGAGCAGTACTTC.

The chain joins TRBV12-5 to TRBJ2-7, with D possibly matching TRBD1 (6 bases). CDR1 and CDR2 from the germline V gene are LGHNT and FRNRAP. The CDR3 is 15 amino acids. Trimming pared 6 bases from V and 2 bases from J, leaving 17 bases between. The CDR3 sequence is CASGRTGTKTYEQYF. Written as DNA, the CDR3 is TGTGCTAGTGGGCGAACCGGGACAAAAACCTACGAGCAGTACTTC.

The chain joins TRBV7-3 to TRBJ2-5; 7 bases match TRBD1. CDR1 is SGHTA, CDR2 FQGTGA, per germline. CDR3 length: 14 residues. The junction had 14 bases not matched to a gene; V was cut back by 5 bases and J by 11 bases. The CDR3 is CASSAVGVQGEQYF. The CDR3 DNA follows: TGTGCCAGCAGCGCAGTAGGGGTTCAGGGGGAGCAGTACTTC.

This sequence joins TRBV6-2 or TRBV6-3 and TRBJ2-2, with TRBD2 identical over 9 bases. Trimming cost V 2 bases and J 0 bases; bases outside gene matches: 4. CDR1 and CDR2 from the germline V gene are MNHEY and SVGEGT. The CDR3 spans 17 residues. The CDR3 DNA reads TGTGCCAGCAGTTACGGCGGGGGGGCCTCGAACACCGGGGAGCTGTTTTTT. Translating it yields CASSYGGGASNTGELFF.

The CDR3 protein is CASRAPPSTDTQYF. Here the CDR3 DNA reads TGTGCCAGCAGAGCTCCTCCTAGCACAGATACGCAGTATTTT. The chain is built from TRBV9 and TRBJ2-3, with D uncertain. Germline V CDR1 and CDR2: SGDLS, YYNGEE. The CDR3 extends over 14 amino acids. Trimming took 5 bases from V and 0 from J, leaving 10 bases between them.

The chain links TRBV5-1 to TRBJ1-4; perhaps TRBD1 as D (5 bases). The CDR3 contains 16 residues. Germline V gene sequence: CDR1 SGHRS, CDR2 YFSETQ. Trimming took off 0 bases at V and 0 bases at J, with 9 bases between the two ends. The CDR3 loop reads CASSLGTSSTNEKLFF. The CDR3 nucleotides are TGCGCCAGCAGCTTGGGGACATCTTCAACTAATGAAAAACTGTTTTTT.

In this sample, this clonotype turned up a few times. CDR3 sequence (DNA): TGCAGTGCTAGAGATTGGGTAGCCGCAAGCACAGATACGCAGTATTTT. The encoded protein is CSARDWVAASTDTQYF. The chain joins TRBV20-1 to TRBJ2-3; unclear D gene. The CDR3 sequence is 16 residues long. V lost 0 bases and J 0 bases, leaving 13 bases between the germline ends. The germline V gene encodes CDR1 DFQATT and CDR2 SNEGSKA (reference sequence).

V and J are TRBV7-6 and TRBJ2-2; unclear D gene. Germline V lookup: CDR1 SGHVS, CDR2 FNYEAQ. The CDR3 loop spans 14 amino acids. The V end was cut by 6 bases, the J end by 6 bases, with 14 bases between. Here the CDR3 DNA reads TGTGCCAGCAGTCCTACTACTCCGCCCGGGGAGCTGTTTTTT. It encodes CASSPTTPPGELFF.

This chain links TRBV10-3 with TRBJ2-7, with TRBD1 matching 10 bases. V was clipped by 4 bases and J by 3 bases; unmatched bases: 9. Germline CDR1 ENHRY, CDR2 SYGVKD. The length of the CDR3 is 16 residues. The CDR3 loop is CAISGDAGTGDYEQYF. CDR3 coding DNA: TGTGCCATCAGTGGAGATGCCGGGACAGGGGACTACGAGCAGTACTTC.

The V call is TRBV6-2 or TRBV6-3, the J call TRBJ2-1; no clear D gene. The CDR3 totals 13 residues. V was shortened by 8 bases and J by 3 bases, with 11 bases between the two germline ends. CDR1 MNHEY and CDR2 SVGEGT come from the germline V gene. The CDR3 protein is CASGVASYNEQFF. The CDR3 nucleotides read TGTGCCAGCGGAGTAGCCAGCTACAATGAGCAGTTCTTC.

This clonotype was seen only a few times. The rearrangement joins TRBV4-1 to TRBJ2-3; D gene uncertain. CDR3 length equals 15 residues. V shed 0 bases and J shed 3 bases, with 10 bases lying between them. Germline CDR1 and CDR2: MGHRA and YSYEKL. CDR3 residues: CASSQDDVWTDTQYF. In DNA form, the CDR3 reads TGCGCCAGCAGCCAAGATGACGTTTGGACAGATACGCAGTATTTT.